Shown below are 5 T cell receptor beta chains from a single sample sequenced in a study of control samples from healthy donors and cancer patients. TCRdb keeps only in-frame clones here, not all; method: immunoSEQ multiplex PCR. The sample has 150,000 to 200,000 clones; more than 90% are singletons. Source material: blood. The receptor source for this set is a woman aged 35 to 49 in good health.

The chain links TRBV2 to TRBJ2-3, with D unclear. CDR3 length equals 11 residues. V lost 8 bases to trimming and J lost 2 bases, with 5 bases between them. Germline V CDR1 and CDR2: SNHLY, FYNNEI. The CDR3, as DNA: TGTGCCAGCCCAGACACAGATACGCAGTATTTT. This translates into CASPDTDTQYF.

The chain joins TRBV10-3 to TRBJ1-2; D might be TRBD1 (5 bases). Trimming shortened V by 3 bases and J by 5 bases, and 13 bases separated the two germline ends. This CDR3 is built from 14 residues. Germline lookup yields CDR1 ENHRY and CDR2 SYGVKD. CDR3 DNA: TGTGCCATCAGTGATTCGTGGGGGAGTTATGGCTACACCTTC. Protein sequence: CAISDSWGSYGYTF.

The V gene is TRBV19, the J gene TRBJ1-5; maybe TRBD1 (6 bases). Germline V CDR1 and CDR2: LNHDA, SQIVND (reference sequence). This CDR3 region has 13 residues. Trimming took off 5 bases at V and 2 bases at J, with 7 bases between the two ends. CDR3 DNA sequence: TGTGCCAGTAGTCCAGGGGGCAATCAGCCCCAGCATTTT. Its translation: CASSPGGNQPQHF.

This chain links TRBV2 with TRBJ1-3; TRBD1 matches at 9 bases. This CDR3 is built from 16 residues. CDR1 SNHLY and CDR2 FYNNEI come from the germline V gene. V was pared by 4 bases and J by 3 bases, with 7 bases of the junction left unmatched. CDR3 protein: CASSARTGVDGNTIYF. The DNA of the CDR3 is TGTGCCAGCAGTGCGAGGACAGGGGTGGATGGAAACACCATATATTTT.

This clone has just one count. This chain links TRBV6-2 or TRBV6-3 with TRBJ1-2; D unresolved. The germline V and J ends were trimmed by 2 bases and 1 base, with 8 bases remaining between them. The CDR3 extends over 14 amino acids. The germline V gene has CDR1 MNHEY and CDR2 SVGEGT. The chain's CDR3 is CASSYPALNYGYTF. The DNA of the CDR3 is TGTGCCAGCAGTTACCCGGCCCTTAACTATGGCTACACCTTC.